What follows are 4 T cell receptor beta chains derived from one specimen sequenced in a study of technical replicates of blood from a handful of donors. Clones were sequenced by immunoSEQ multiplex PCR, and TCRdb holds only the in-frame ones, with some missing. The repertoire holds 75,000 to 100,000 clones, with roughly 95% as singletons. Material for sequencing was T cells isolated from PBMCs. The receptors stem from a human donor in good health.

This chain connects TRBV27 to TRBJ1-2; D gene uncertain. Trimming removed 7 bases from V and 5 bases from J, with 17 bases in between. The germline V gene has CDR1 MNHEY and CDR2 SMNVEV (reference sequence). This CDR3 comprises 14 residues. The CDR3 loop reads CASTSRRSVYGYTF. The DNA for the CDR3 is TGTGCCAGCACCTCCCGCAGGTCTGTTTATGGCTACACCTTC.

V gene TRBV7-2 combines with J gene TRBJ2-7; 8 nucleotides agree with TRBD2. The CDR3 length is 16 residues. V was pared by 2 bases and J by 4 bases, with 10 bases of the junction left unmatched. Germline V gene data show CDR1 as SGHTA and CDR2 as FQGNSA. The CDR3 sequence: CASSLMLAGSLYEQYF. The CDR3 DNA reads TGTGCCAGCAGCTTAATGTTAGCGGGATCGCTTTACGAGCAGTACTTC.

The chain recombines TRBV6-1 with TRBJ2-1; D remains ambiguous. The CDR3 runs 15 residues. Trimming took off 0 bases at V and 0 bases at J, with 6 bases between the two ends. Germline assignment: CDR1 MNHNS and CDR2 SASEGT. CDR3 loop: CASSEAPSSYNEQFF. The CDR3 nucleotides read TGTGCCAGCAGTGAAGCTCCCAGCTCCTACAATGAGCAGTTCTTC.

V gene TRBV7-2 combines with J gene TRBJ2-7; weak D call: TRBD2 (6 bases). The V end was cut by 4 bases, the J end by 3 bases, with 10 bases between. Looked up from germline, CDR1 is SGHTA and CDR2 is FQGNSA. This CDR3 region has 13 residues. Here the CDR3 DNA reads TGTGCCAGCAGCTGGGGGGTCGTCTACGAGCAGTACTTC. Its translation: CASSWGVVYEQYF.